A selection of T cell receptor beta chains follows, all from one sample in a study of blood T cell repertoires in COVID-19. Assay: immunoSEQ multiplex PCR; the TCRdb copy retains only in-frame clones and omits some. This sample yields some 190,000 clones, of which about 80% are seen a single time; 6.9% belongs to the top ten. Specimen: peripheral blood. The receptors were gathered from a man aged 55 to 70 with acute or convalescent COVID-19. CDR3s include the opening cysteine and the closing phenylalanine or tryptophan. A D gene is named only where the DNA matches it firmly. Some rows have no size entry. The others give once, few or many, or a class for an expanded clone.

CDR3 protein,CDR3 DNA,J gene,V gene,D gene,clone size
CASSGQGGPSGYTF,TGTGCCAGCAGCGGACAGGGGGGGCCTAGTGGCTACACCTTC,TRBJ1-2,TRBV7-9,TRBD1,NA
CASRVGGRLEEQYF,TGTGCCAGCAGAGTCGGGGGACGATTAGAAGAGCAGTACTTC,TRBJ2-7,TRBV6-5,NA,few
CASSARLAGGLTDTQYF,TGTGCCAGCAGCGCTCGACTAGCGGGGGGACTCACAGATACGCAGTATTTT,TRBJ2-3,TRBV3-1/TRBV3-2,TRBD2,NA
CASSYSTGGIDYGYTF,TGTGCCAGCAGTTACTCCACAGGGGGCATTGACTATGGCTACACCTTC,TRBJ1-2,TRBV6-6,TRBD1,NA
CASSLDPTGDGYTF,TGTGCCAGCAGCTTAGATCCCACAGGGGATGGCTACACCTTC,TRBJ1-2,TRBV11-2,TRBD1,NA
CASSSPLRDTQYF,TGCGCCAGCAGCTCCCCCCTGAGGGATACGCAGTATTTT,TRBJ2-3,TRBV5-1,NA,NA
CASSTGGPGPYGYTF,TGTGCCAGCAGCACAGGGGGTCCGGGGCCATATGGCTACACCTTC,TRBJ1-2,TRBV7-2,TRBD1,few
CASSFPLSTAGEPEQFF,TGTGCCAGCAGCTTCCCGTTAAGCACAGCGGGGGAACCTGAGCAGTTCTTC,TRBJ2-1,TRBV5-5,TRBD2,NA
CASSSGGIYEQYF,TGCGCCAGCAGTTCAGGGGGAATCTACGAGCAGTACTTC,TRBJ2-7,TRBV10-2,TRBD1,NA
CASSPAGWRAGNTIYF,TGTGCCAGCTCACCCGCAGGGTGGCGCGCTGGAAACACCATATATTTT,TRBJ1-3,TRBV18,NA,few
CAIRSAGIGNQPQHF,TGTGCCATCCGAAGTGCGGGGATTGGCAATCAGCCCCAGCATTTT,TRBJ1-5,TRBV10-3,NA,NA
CASSWGQVGYGYTF,TGTGCCAGTAGTTGGGGACAGGTTGGCTATGGCTACACCTTC,TRBJ1-2,TRBV19,TRBD1,few
CATSRTGGAMGETQYF,TGTGCCACCAGCAGAACTGGCGGGGCAATGGGAGAGACCCAGTACTTC,TRBJ2-5,TRBV15,NA,NA
CASSVAGGPNIQYF,TGTGCCAGCAGCGTTGCGGGGGGGCCGAACATTCAGTACTTC,TRBJ2-4,TRBV9,TRBD2,NA
CASSPMPGLLYEQYF,TGTGCCAGCAGCCCAATGCCGGGACTCCTGTACGAGCAGTACTTC,TRBJ2-7,TRBV7-3,NA,NA
CASSLGGQPTDTQYF,TGCGCCAGCAGCTTGGGAGGGCAGCCCACAGATACGCAGTATTTT,TRBJ2-3,TRBV5-1,NA,once
CASSLIPGGDQPQHF,TGCGCCAGCAGCTTGATACCAGGAGGGGATCAGCCCCAGCATTTT,TRBJ1-5,TRBV5-1,NA,NA
CASSPQGGTNQPQHF,TGTGCCAGCTCACCACAGGGGGGGACGAATCAGCCCCAGCATTTT,TRBJ1-5,TRBV18,NA,NA
CASSYRPTQKAFF,TGTGCCAGCAGTTACCGCCCTACTCAAAAAGCTTTCTTT,TRBJ1-1,TRBV6-5,NA,NA
CASSLVGEYEQYF,TGCGCCAGCAGCTTGGTAGGAGAGTACGAGCAGTACTTC,TRBJ2-7,TRBV5-1,NA,NA
CASHPAGSTGELFF,TGTGCCAGCCACCCAGCAGGGTCCACCGGGGAGCTGTTTTTT,TRBJ2-2,TRBV19,NA,NA
CAWGTDTSYEQYF,TGTGCCTGGGGGACAGACACATCCTACGAGCAGTACTTC,TRBJ2-7,TRBV30,TRBD1,NA
CASGTGLDEQFF,TGTGCCAGCGGGACAGGTCTAGATGAGCAGTTCTTC,TRBJ2-1,TRBV19,TRBD1,NA
CASSLGSLPLHF,TGTGCCAGCAGCTTGGGGAGTTTACCCCTCCACTTT,TRBJ1-6,TRBV7-2,NA,NA
CASSDTNRGGTGELFF,TGTGCCAGCAGTGATACAAACAGGGGTGGGACCGGGGAGCTGTTTTTT,TRBJ2-2,TRBV25-1,TRBD1,NA
CASSQEGGLAHRFPGEQFF,TGTGCCAGCAGCCAAGAGGGGGGACTAGCGCACCGTTTTCCCGGAGAGCAGTTCTTC,TRBJ2-1,TRBV4-2,TRBD2,NA
CSASPGSETQYF,TGCAGTGCTAGTCCAGGGTCGGAGACCCAGTACTTC,TRBJ2-5,TRBV20-1,NA,NA
CASRGTRLDTQYF,TGTGCCAGCAGGGGGACTCGCTTGGATACGCAGTATTTT,TRBJ2-3,TRBV3-1/TRBV3-2,NA,NA
CASSYSRWAGEAFF,TGTGCCAGCAGTTACTCGAGATGGGCGGGTGAAGCTTTCTTT,TRBJ1-1,TRBV6-5,NA,once
CASSVQDRGSGANVLTF,TGTGCCAGCAGCGTACAAGACAGGGGCTCTGGGGCCAACGTCCTGACTTTC,TRBJ2-6,TRBV9,TRBD1,NA
CSVGREYGTEAFF,TGCAGCGTCGGAAGGGAGTACGGGACTGAAGCTTTCTTT,TRBJ1-1,TRBV29-1,NA,NA
CASSTALAGGRGEQFF,TGTGCCAGCAGCACAGCACTAGCGGGGGGCCGGGGCGAGCAGTTCTTC,TRBJ2-1,TRBV7-2,TRBD2,NA
CASSQEVARTDTQYF,TGCGCCAGCAGCCAAGAAGTAGCGAGAACAGATACGCAGTATTTT,TRBJ2-3,TRBV4-1,NA,NA
CASSFFSGREEQFF,TGTGCCAGCAGCTTCTTTAGCGGGAGGGAAGAGCAGTTCTTC,TRBJ2-1,TRBV5-4,TRBD2,NA
CASSDSLRGSTGELFF,TGTGCCAGCAGTGACTCCTTACGGGGGAGCACCGGGGAGCTGTTTTTT,TRBJ2-2,TRBV6-4,NA,NA
CASSQSGIGYEQYF,TGCGCCAGCAGCCAATCAGGGATAGGTTACGAGCAGTACTTC,TRBJ2-7,TRBV4-1,NA,NA
CASSPRTSGLITDTQYF,TGTGCCAGCAGCCCTCGGACTAGCGGGCTCATCACAGATACGCAGTATTTT,TRBJ2-3,TRBV9,TRBD2,NA
CASSLPAGGPQYF,TGTGCCAGCAGCTTACCCGCGGGGGGGCCACAGTATTTT,TRBJ2-3,TRBV7-3,TRBD2,NA
CSVNRDGTEAFF,TGCAGCGTCAACAGGGATGGGACTGAAGCTTTCTTT,TRBJ1-1,TRBV29-1,NA,NA
CASKRQGASGNTIYF,TGTGCCAGCAAAAGACAGGGGGCGAGTGGAAACACCATATATTTT,TRBJ1-3,TRBV6-6,TRBD1,NA
CASSILRDRNSPLHF,TGTGCCAGCAGCATCTTACGGGACAGAAATTCACCCCTCCACTTT,TRBJ1-6,TRBV27,TRBD1,NA
CATSRARGRAKNEQFF,TGTGCCACCAGCAGAGCTCGGGGGAGGGCCAAAAATGAGCAGTTCTTC,TRBJ2-1,TRBV15,TRBD2,NA
CASTVSMNTEAFF,TGTGCCAGTACCGTCTCTATGAACACTGAAGCTTTCTTT,TRBJ1-1,TRBV19,NA,NA
CASSQTGGEEKLFF,TGTGCCAGCAGCCAGACAGGGGGCGAGGAAAAACTGTTTTTT,TRBJ1-4,TRBV6-5,TRBD1,NA
CASTDPQGTNYGYTF,TGTGCCAGCACCGACCCCCAGGGCACTAACTATGGCTACACCTTC,TRBJ1-2,TRBV6-6,NA,NA
CASNRGFRTGGFEETQYF,TGTGCCAGCAATCGGGGCTTCAGGACAGGGGGGTTTGAAGAGACCCAGTACTTC,TRBJ2-5,TRBV7-6,TRBD1,few
CAWSGGGGTYEQYF,TGTGCCTGGTCTGGCGGGGGAGGAACCTACGAGCAGTACTTC,TRBJ2-7,TRBV30,TRBD2,NA
CASSDPWGTSARNEQFF,TGTGCCAGCAGCGACCCCTGGGGGACTAGCGCTCGTAATGAGCAGTTCTTC,TRBJ2-1,TRBV27,TRBD2,NA
CASSPGGNQPQHF,TGTGCCAGCAGTCCCGGCGGGAATCAGCCCCAGCATTTT,TRBJ1-5,TRBV27,NA,few
CASSRLLTGKNEQYF,TGTGCCAGCAGCCGCCTCCTCACAGGGAAGAACGAGCAGTACTTC,TRBJ2-7,TRBV3-1/TRBV3-2,NA,NA
CASSQTGRSLGSETQYF,TGTGCCAGCAGCCAAACAGGACGGAGTCTCGGGTCAGAGACCCAGTACTTC,TRBJ2-5,TRBV4-2,NA,NA
CASSESHYEQYF,TGTGCCAGCAGTGAATCCCACTACGAGCAGTACTTC,TRBJ2-7,TRBV6-1,NA,once
CASGVSGTNYEQYF,TGTGCTAGTGGTGTATCCGGGACTAACTACGAGCAGTACTTC,TRBJ2-7,TRBV12-5,TRBD2,NA